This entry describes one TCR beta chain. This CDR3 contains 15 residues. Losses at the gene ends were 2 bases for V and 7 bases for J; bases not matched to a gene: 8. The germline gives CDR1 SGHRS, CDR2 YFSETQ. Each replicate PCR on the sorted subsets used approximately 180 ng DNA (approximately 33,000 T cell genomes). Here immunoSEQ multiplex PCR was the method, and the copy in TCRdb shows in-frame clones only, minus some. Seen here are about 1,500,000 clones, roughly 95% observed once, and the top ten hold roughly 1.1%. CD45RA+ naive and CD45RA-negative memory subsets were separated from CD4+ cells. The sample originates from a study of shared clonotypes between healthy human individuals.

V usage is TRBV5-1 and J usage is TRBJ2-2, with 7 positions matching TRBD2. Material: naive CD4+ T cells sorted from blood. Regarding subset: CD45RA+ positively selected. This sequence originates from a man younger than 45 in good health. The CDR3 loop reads CASSFSFGRNGELFF. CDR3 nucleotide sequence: TGCGCCAGCAGCTTTAGCTTCGGGAGGAACGGGGAGCTGTTTTTT.